The 14 T cell receptor beta chains below all came from one sample that was sequenced in a study of early T cells in non-severe SARS-CoV-2 infection. TCRdb reprocessed the 5' RACE reads via MiXCR and lists one record per CDR3 protein. The data contain 65,000 to 90,000 distinct CDR3 sequences, approximately 13% of them singletons. Material for sequencing was whole blood. All receptors come from an adult who was a healthcare worker with PCR-confirmed SARS-CoV-2 infection or an uninfected control (not recorded which).

There are a few counts of this clonotype. The chain employs TRBV12-3 or TRBV12-4 and TRBJ2-7; 8 bases map to TRBD1. The CDR3 is 15 residues long. Germline trimming cut 5 bases from V and 3 bases from J; bases unmatched to any gene: 9. In nucleotides, the CDR3 is TGTGCCAGCAGTCCACCCGGACAGGGATTCTACGAGCAGTACTTC. Translated, it gives CASSPPGQGFYEQYF.

This clonotype was counted at least ten times. The J gene is TRBJ1-5, the V gene TRBV19; the match to TRBD1 covers 8 bases. CDR3 length: 15 amino acids. The junction had 9 bases not matched to a gene; V was cut back by 7 bases and J by 4 bases. Germline V gives CDR1 LNHDA, CDR2 SQIVND (reference sequence). This chain's CDR3 is CASKAARGQNQPQHF. Written as DNA, the CDR3 is TGTGCCAGTAAGGCAGCCAGGGGGCAGAATCAGCCCCAGCATTTT.

This clonotype was recorded many times. The J gene is TRBJ1-4, the V gene TRBV27; 7 bases agree with TRBD1. V shed 7 bases, J shed 5 bases, and the junction held 7 bases outside the gene matches. This CDR3 spans 14 amino acids. Per the germline V gene, CDR1 is MNHEY and CDR2 is SMNVEV (reference sequence). CDR3 coding DNA: TGTGCCAGCACCTTGAGGGGGCCGAATGAAAAACTGTTTTTT. Its translation: CASTLRGPNEKLFF. The entire variable domain, with the rest obtained from reference TRBV27 and TRBJ1-4, is as follows: EAQVTQNPRYLITVTGKKLTVTCSQNMNHEYMSWYRQDPGLGLRQIYYSMNVEVTDKGDVPEGYKVSRKEKRNFPLILESPSPNQTSLYFCASTLRGPNEKLFFGSGTQLSVL.

This clonotype appeared a few times. The chain carries TRBV29-1 and TRBJ1-4; D ambiguous. This CDR3 is 13 amino acids long. V was clipped by 5 bases and J by 1 base, with 8 bases between them. The germline V gene encodes CDR1 SQVTM and CDR2 ANQGSEA. The CDR3 loop reads CSVRGETNEKLFF. In DNA, the CDR3 is TGCAGCGTTCGGGGAGAAACTAATGAAAAACTGTTTTTT.

V is TRBV2 and J is TRBJ2-1; D remains unclear. The CDR3 runs 11 residues. Germline V gives CDR1 SNHLY, CDR2 FYNNEI. Trimming left V 1 base short and J 9 bases short, with 4 bases between. DNA of the CDR3: TGTGCCAGCAGTGAAGAGGGTGAGCAGTTCTTC. Amino acids: CASSEEGEQFF. Combining the CDR3 with reference TRBV2 and TRBJ2-1 gives the whole variable domain EPEVTQTPSHQVTQMGQEVILRCVPISNHLYFYWYRQILGQKVEFLVSFYNNEISEKSEIFDDQFSVERPDGSNFTLKIRSTKLEDSAMYFCASSEEGEQFFGPGTRLTVL.

This clonotype was counted between two and nine times. CDR3 sequence reads: CASSLGQGSDTQYF. CDR3 sequence (DNA): TGTGCCAGCAGCCTAGGACAGGGGTCAGATACGCAGTATTTT. This chain links TRBV12-3 or TRBV12-4 with TRBJ2-3; 9 nucleotides align to TRBD1. The length of the CDR3 is 14 residues. Trimming removed 6 bases from V and 4 bases from J; junction bases left unmatched: 5.

This clonotype was detected a few times. The chain uses TRBV30 and TRBJ2-5; TRBD2 might be the D (7 bases). V lost 0 bases and J lost 5, with 16 bases in between. Germline-derived CDR1 and CDR2 are GTSNPN and SVGIG (reference sequence). The CDR3 is made up of 15 amino acids. The CDR3 nucleotides are TGTGCCTGGAGTGTAGGGGGAGGGCCTGGTGAGACCCAGTACTTC. This encodes CAWSVGGGPGETQYF. Supplemented by reference TRBV30 and TRBJ2-5, the full variable domain reads SQTIHQWPATLVQPVGSPLSLECTVEGTSNPNLYWYRQAAGRGLQLLFYSVGIGQISSEVPQNLSASRPQDRQFILSSKKLLLSDSGFYLCAWSVGGGPGETQYFGPGTRLLVL.

V usage is TRBV4-1 and J usage is TRBJ1-1; D is ambiguous. The CDR3 is 13 residues long. Trimming removed 3 bases from V and 4 bases from J, with 9 bases in between. The germline V gene has CDR1 MGHRA and CDR2 YSYEKL. In DNA form, the CDR3 reads TGCGCCAGCAGCCAGAGAAAGGGCACTGAAGCTTTCTTT. It translates to CASSQRKGTEAFF.

The chain uses TRBV30 and TRBJ2-1; 8 bases line up with TRBD1. The V and J ends lost 4 bases and 8 bases, in that order; junction bases with no gene match: 16. The length of the CDR3 is 16 residues. In germline, CDR1 is GTSNPN, CDR2 SVGIG (reference sequence). CDR3 coding DNA: TGTGCCTGGAAGCCGGACAGGGTAGTTGTCGGGCATGAGCAGTTCTTC. This codes for CAWKPDRVVVGHEQFF.

The rearrangement uses TRBV21-1 and TRBJ1-5; the DNA was not used to check the table's D call, TRBD1. TRBV21-1 is a pseudogene segment. This CDR3 is 15 amino acids long. The CDR3 loop reads CVSSKSKGPRQPQHF. The CDR3 bases are TGTGTCAGCAGCAAAAGTAAGGGGCCGCGTCAGCCCCAGCATTTT.

The J gene is TRBJ1-1, the V gene TRBV5-1, with D possibly matching TRBD1 (5 bases). The V end lost 0 bases, the J end lost 0 bases, and 15 bases lay between the germline ends. The germline gives CDR1 SGHRS, CDR2 YFSETQ. This CDR3 spans 17 amino acids. CDR3: CASSLGRDRGMNTEAFF. In DNA, the CDR3 is TGCGCCAGCAGCTTGGGCAGGGATAGGGGTATGAACACTGAAGCTTTCTTT.

The chain is built from TRBV3-1 and TRBJ2-5; 7 bases are shared with TRBD1. The CDR3 is made up of 13 amino acids. Per germline, CDR1 LGHDT and CDR2 YNNKEL (reference sequence). The V gene end was trimmed by 4 bases and the J gene end by 4 bases; junction bases not matched to a gene: 3. The CDR3 reads CASSRNRGETQYF. The CDR3 DNA is TGTGCCAGCAGCCGTAACAGGGGAGAGACCCAGTACTTC.

This clonotype was picked up a small number of times. The chain joins TRBV20-1 to TRBJ1-4; 9 positions agree with TRBD1. Germline V gene data show CDR1 as DFQATT and CDR2 as SNEGSKA (reference sequence). This CDR3 has 14 amino acids. With 5 bases clipped from V and 6 bases from J, the junction kept 7 bases outside the gene matches. The CDR3 DNA reads TGCAGTGCTTCTCACGGGACAGGGTATGAAAAACTGTTTTTT. Translation: CSASHGTGYEKLFF.

This clonotype was seen a handful of times. The rearrangement joins TRBV6-6 to TRBJ2-7, with 7 bases aligning to TRBD2. Trimming took 2 bases from V and 4 from J; bases not matched to a gene: 8. The CDR3 sequence is 15 residues long. Germline lookup yields CDR1 MNHNY and CDR2 SVGAGI (reference sequence). CDR3 in amino acids: CASSYDLAGDYEQYF. In DNA, the CDR3 is TGTGCCAGCAGTTACGACCTGGCGGGAGATTACGAGCAGTACTTC.